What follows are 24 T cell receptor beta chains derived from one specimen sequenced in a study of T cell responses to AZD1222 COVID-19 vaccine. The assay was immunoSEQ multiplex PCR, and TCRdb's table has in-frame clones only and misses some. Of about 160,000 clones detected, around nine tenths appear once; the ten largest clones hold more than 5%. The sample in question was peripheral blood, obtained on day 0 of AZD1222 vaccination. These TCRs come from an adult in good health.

This CDR3 is CASSGAGTGKGYEKLFF. CDR3 DNA sequence: TGCGCCAGCAGCGGAGCGGGGACAGGGAAGGGTTATGAAAAACTGTTTTTT. The V call is TRBV5-1, the J call TRBJ1-4; 9 bases are shared with TRBD1. Trimming at V came to 4 bases and at J to 6 bases, leaving 13 bases not matched to a gene. CDR1 is SGHRS and CDR2 is YFSETQ in the germline V gene. The CDR3 runs 17 residues.

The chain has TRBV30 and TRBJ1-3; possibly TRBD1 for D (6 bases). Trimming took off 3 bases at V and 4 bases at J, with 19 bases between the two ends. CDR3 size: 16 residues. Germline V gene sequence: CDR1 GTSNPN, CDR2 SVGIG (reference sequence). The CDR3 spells CAWSVRGGASGNTIYF. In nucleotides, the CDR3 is TGTGCCTGGAGCGTCCGGGGGGGCGCTTCCGGAAACACCATATATTTT.

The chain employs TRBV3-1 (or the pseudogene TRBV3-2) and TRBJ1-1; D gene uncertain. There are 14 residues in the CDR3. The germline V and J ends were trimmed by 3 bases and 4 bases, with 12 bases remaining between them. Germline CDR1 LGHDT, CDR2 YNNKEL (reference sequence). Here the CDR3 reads CASSQERVGTEAFF. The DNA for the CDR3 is TGTGCCAGCAGCCAGGAACGGGTGGGCACTGAAGCTTTCTTT.

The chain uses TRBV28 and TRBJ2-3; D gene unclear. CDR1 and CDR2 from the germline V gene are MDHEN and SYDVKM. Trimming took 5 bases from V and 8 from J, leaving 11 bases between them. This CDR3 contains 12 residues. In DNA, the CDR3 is TGTGCCAGCAGTCTAAGATTCTCTACGCAGTATTTT. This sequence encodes CASSLRFSTQYF.

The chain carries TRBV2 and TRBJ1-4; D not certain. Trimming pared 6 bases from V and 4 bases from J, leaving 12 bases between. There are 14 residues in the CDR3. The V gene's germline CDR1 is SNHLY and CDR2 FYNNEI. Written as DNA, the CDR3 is TGTGCCAGCAGGGTGGACGGAAGTAATGAAAAACTGTTTTTT. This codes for CASRVDGSNEKLFF.

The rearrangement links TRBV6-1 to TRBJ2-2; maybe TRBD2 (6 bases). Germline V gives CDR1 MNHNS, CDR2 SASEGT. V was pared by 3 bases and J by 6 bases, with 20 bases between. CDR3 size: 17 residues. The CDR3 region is CASSDRRAGNPSGELFF. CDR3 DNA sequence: TGTGCCAGCAGTGACCGGAGGGCCGGTAACCCCTCCGGGGAGCTGTTTTTT.

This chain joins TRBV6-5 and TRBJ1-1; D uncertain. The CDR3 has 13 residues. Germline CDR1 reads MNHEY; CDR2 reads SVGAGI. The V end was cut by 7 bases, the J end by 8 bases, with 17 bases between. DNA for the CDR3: TGTGCCAGCACCCCCGGGTTGGCGGGGGAAGCTTTCTTT. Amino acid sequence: CASTPGLAGEAFF.

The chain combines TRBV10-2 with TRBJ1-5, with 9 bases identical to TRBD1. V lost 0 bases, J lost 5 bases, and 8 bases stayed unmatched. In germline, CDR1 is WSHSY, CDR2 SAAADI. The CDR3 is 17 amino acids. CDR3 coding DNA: TGCGCCAGCAGTGAGTCTTTACAGGGGGCAGGGTATCAGCCCCAGCATTTT. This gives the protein CASSESLQGAGYQPQHF.

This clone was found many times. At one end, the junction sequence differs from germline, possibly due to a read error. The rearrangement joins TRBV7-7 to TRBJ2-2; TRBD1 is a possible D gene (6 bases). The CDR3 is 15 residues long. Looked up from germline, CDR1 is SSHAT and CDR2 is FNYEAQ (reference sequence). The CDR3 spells CASSRTATDTGELFF. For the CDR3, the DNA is TGTGCTAGCAGCCGGACAGCAACTGACACCGGGGAGCTGTTTTTT.

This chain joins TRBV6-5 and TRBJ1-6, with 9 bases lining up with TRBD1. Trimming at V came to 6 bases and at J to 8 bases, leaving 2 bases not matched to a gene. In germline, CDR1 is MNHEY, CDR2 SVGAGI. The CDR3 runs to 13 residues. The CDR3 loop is CASRRTGDSPLHF. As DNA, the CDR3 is TGTGCCAGCAGAAGGACAGGGGATTCACCCCTCCACTTT.

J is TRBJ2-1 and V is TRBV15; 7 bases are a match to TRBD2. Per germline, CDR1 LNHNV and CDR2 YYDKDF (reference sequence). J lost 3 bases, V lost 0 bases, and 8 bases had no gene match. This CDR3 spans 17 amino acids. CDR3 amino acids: CATSRDHGASGYNEQFF. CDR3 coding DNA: TGTGCCACCAGCAGAGATCACGGGGCTAGCGGCTACAATGAGCAGTTCTTC.

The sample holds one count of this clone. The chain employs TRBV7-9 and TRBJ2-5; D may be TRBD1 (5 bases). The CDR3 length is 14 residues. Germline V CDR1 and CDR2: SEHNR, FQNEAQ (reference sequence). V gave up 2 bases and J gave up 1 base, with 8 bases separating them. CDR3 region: CASSLRQTQETQYF. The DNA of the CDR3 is TGTGCCAGCAGCTTACGACAGACCCAAGAGACCCAGTACTTC.

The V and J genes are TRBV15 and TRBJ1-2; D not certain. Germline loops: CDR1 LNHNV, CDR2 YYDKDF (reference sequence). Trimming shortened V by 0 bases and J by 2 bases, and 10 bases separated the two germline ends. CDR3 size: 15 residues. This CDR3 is CATSRDLGRNYGYTF. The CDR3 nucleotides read TGTGCCACCAGCAGAGATCTAGGCAGAAACTATGGCTACACCTTC.

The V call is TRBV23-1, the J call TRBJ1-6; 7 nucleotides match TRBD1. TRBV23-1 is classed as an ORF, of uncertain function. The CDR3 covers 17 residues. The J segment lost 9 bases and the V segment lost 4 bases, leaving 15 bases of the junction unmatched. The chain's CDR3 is CASSPLRGRGFPSPLHF. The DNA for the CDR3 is TGCGCCAGCAGTCCACTGCGGGGCAGGGGGTTCCCTTCACCCCTCCACTTT.

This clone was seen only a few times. In nucleotides, the CDR3 is TGTGCCAGCGAAATTGGACAGGGGACCTACGAGCAGTACTTC. It is translated as CASEIGQGTYEQYF. The V call is TRBV6-5, the J call TRBJ2-7, with 9 nucleotides matching TRBD1. With 8 bases clipped from V and 2 bases from J, the junction kept 7 bases outside the gene matches. The CDR3 contains 14 residues. The germline CDR1 and CDR2 sequences are MNHEY and SVGAGI.

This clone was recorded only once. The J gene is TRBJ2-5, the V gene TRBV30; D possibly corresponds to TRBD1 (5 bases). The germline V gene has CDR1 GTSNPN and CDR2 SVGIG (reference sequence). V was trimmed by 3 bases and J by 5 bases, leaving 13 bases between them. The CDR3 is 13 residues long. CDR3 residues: CAWSGRVTETQYF. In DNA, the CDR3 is TGTGCCTGGAGCGGCAGGGTAACCGAGACCCAGTACTTC.

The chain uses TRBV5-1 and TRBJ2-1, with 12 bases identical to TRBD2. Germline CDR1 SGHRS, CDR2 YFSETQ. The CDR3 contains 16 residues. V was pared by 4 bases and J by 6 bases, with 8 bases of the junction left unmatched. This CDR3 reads CASSPGASGGANEQFF. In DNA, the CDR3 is TGCGCCAGCAGCCCGGGGGCTAGCGGGGGGGCCAATGAGCAGTTCTTC.

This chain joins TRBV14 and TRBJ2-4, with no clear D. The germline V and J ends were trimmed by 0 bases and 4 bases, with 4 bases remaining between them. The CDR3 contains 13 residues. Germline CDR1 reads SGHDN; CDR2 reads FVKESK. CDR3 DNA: TGTGCCAGCAGCCAAGAGTTAAAAAACATTCAGTACTTC. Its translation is CASSQELKNIQYF.

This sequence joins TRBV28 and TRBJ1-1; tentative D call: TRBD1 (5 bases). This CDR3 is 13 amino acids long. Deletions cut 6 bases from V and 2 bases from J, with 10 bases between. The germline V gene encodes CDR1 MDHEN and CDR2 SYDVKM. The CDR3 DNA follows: TGTGCCAGCAGCGACAGCCCTAACACTGAAGCTTTCTTT. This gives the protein CASSDSPNTEAFF.

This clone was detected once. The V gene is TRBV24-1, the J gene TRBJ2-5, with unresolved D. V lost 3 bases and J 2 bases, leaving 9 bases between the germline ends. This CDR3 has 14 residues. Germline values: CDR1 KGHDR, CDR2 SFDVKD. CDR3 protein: CATSDSNGQETQYF. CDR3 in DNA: TGTGCCACCAGTGATAGTAACGGACAAGAGACCCAGTACTTC.

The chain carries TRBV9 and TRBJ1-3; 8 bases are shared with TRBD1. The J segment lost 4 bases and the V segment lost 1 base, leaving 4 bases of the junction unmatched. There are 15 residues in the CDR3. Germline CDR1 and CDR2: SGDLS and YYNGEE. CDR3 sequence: CASSVQAGGGNTIYF. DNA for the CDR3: TGTGCCAGCAGCGTACAGGCAGGGGGCGGAAACACCATATATTTT.

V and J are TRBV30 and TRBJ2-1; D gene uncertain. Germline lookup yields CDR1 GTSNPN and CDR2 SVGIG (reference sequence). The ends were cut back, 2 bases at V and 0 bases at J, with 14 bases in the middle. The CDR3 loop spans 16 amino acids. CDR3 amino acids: CAWSPSLWASYNEQFF. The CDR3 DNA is TGTGCCTGGAGTCCCTCTCTTTGGGCCTCCTACAATGAGCAGTTCTTC.

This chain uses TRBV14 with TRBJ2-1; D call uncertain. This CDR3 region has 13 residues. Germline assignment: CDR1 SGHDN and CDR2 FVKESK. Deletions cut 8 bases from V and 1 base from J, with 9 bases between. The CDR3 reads CASWSGSYNEQFF. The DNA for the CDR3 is TGTGCCAGCTGGTCTGGGTCCTACAATGAGCAGTTCTTC. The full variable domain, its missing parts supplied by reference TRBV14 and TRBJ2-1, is EAGVTQFPSHSVIEKGQTVTLRCDPISGHDNLYWYRRVMGKEIKFLLHFVKESKQDESGMPNNRFLAERTGGTYSTLKVQPAELEDSGVYFCASWSGSYNEQFFGPGTRLTVL.

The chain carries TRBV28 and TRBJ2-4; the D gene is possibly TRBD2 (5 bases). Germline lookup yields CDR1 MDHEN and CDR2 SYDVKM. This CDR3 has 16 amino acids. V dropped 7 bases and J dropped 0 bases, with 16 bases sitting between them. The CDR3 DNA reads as TGTGCCAGCAACCTCGGGAACATCCTAGCCAAAAACATTCAGTACTTC. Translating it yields CASNLGNILAKNIQYF. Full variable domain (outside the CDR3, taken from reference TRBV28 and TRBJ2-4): DVKVTQSSRYLVKRTGEKVFLECVQDMDHENMFWYRQDPGLGLRLIYFSYDVKMKEKGDIPEGYSVSREKKERFSLILESASTNQTSMYLCASNLGNILAKNIQYFGAGTRLSVL.